The 22 T cell receptor beta chains below all came from one sample that was sequenced in a study of CD8 T cells in ankylosing spondylitis. A single record per CDR3 protein comes from TCRdb applying MiXCR to the 5' RACE reads. Of 200,000 to 300,000 distinct CDR3 sequences listed, 8.6% are singletons. Sequencing was performed on blood, either unsorted or a sorted T cell fraction (not recorded which). The receptors shown here come from a male donor with ankylosing spondylitis or in good health (not recorded which).

This clonotype was seen many times. This chain uses TRBV7-3 with TRBJ1-2; D call uncertain. CDR3 length: 13 residues. Trimming stripped 4 bases from V and 8 bases from J, with 14 bases between. Germline V gene data show CDR1 as SGHTA and CDR2 as FQGTGA. The DNA for the CDR3 is TGTGCCAGCAGCTCCACGGGTGCGGGCGGCTACACCTTC. Residues: CASSSTGAGGYTF. Drawing the rest from reference TRBV7-3 and TRBJ1-2, the complete variable domain is GAGVSQTPSNKVTEKGKYVELRCDPISGHTALYWYRQSLGQGPEFLIYFQGTGAADDSGLPNDRFFAVRPEGSVSTLKIQRTERGDSAVYLCASSSTGAGGYTFGSGTRLTVV.

The sample holds many counts of this clonotype. The chain carries TRBV7-2 and TRBJ2-1; 10 nucleotides agree with TRBD1. Trimming took 6 bases from V and 5 from J; bases not matched to a gene: 7. CDR3 size: 15 residues. Germline V gives CDR1 SGHTA, CDR2 FQGNSA. CDR3 sequence reads: CASRRQGAYNNEQFF. Written as DNA, the CDR3 is TGTGCCAGCAGAAGACAGGGGGCTTATAACAATGAGCAGTTCTTC.

On this clonotype: A read error may explain this, as a much larger clone is one base away. The rearrangement joins TRBV20-1 to TRBJ2-7, with D uncertain. The V gene's germline CDR1 is DFQATT and CDR2 SNEGSKA (reference sequence). This CDR3 region has 16 residues. The CDR3 nucleotides are TGCAGTGCTGGAGAGTCGCGACACCCCCTTCGATACGAGCAGTACTTC. The encoded protein is CSAGESRHPLRYEQYF.

This clonotype was seen ten or more times. J is TRBJ1-2 and V is TRBV5-6, with D maybe TRBD1 (5 bases). Germline-derived CDR1 and CDR2 are SGHDT and YYEEEE. The ends were cut back, 5 bases at V and 7 bases at J, with 18 bases in the middle. The CDR3 runs 14 residues. CDR3 nucleotides: TGTGCCAGCAGTTCCGGGACGAACACAGGTGGCTACACCTTC. It is translated as CASSSGTNTGGYTF.

There are many counts of this clonotype. The rearrangement joins TRBV7-9 to TRBJ1-1; 9 bases are a match to TRBD1. Germline CDR1 reads SEHNR; CDR2 reads FQNEAQ (reference sequence). CDR3 length: 13 residues. J gave up 9 bases and V 5 bases, and 7 bases lay outside the gene matches. CDR3 coding DNA: TGTGCCAGCAGCCCCCGGGACAGGGAGCAAGCTTTCTTT. Its protein product is CASSPRDREQAFF. The full variable domain, its missing parts supplied by reference TRBV7-9 and TRBJ1-1, is DTGVSQNPRHKITKRGQNVTFRCDPISEHNRLYWYRQTLGQGPEFLTYFQNEAQLEKSRLLSDRFSAERPKGSFSTLEIQRTEQGDSAMYLCASSPRDREQAFFGQGTRLTVV.

This clonotype has ten or more counts. The chain couples TRBV20-1 to TRBJ2-3; 8 bases agree with TRBD2. V lost 3 bases, J lost 2 bases, and 4 bases stayed unmatched. Per germline, CDR1 DFQATT and CDR2 SNEGSKA (reference sequence). The CDR3 contains 14 residues. This CDR3 reads CSASPSGYTDTQYF. The CDR3 DNA follows: TGCAGTGCTAGTCCTAGCGGGTACACAGATACGCAGTATTTT.

This clonotype was seen ten or more times. The chain recombines TRBV12-3 or TRBV12-4 with TRBJ1-2; D is perhaps TRBD1 (5 bases). V shed 6 bases and J shed 2 bases, with 10 bases lying between them. CDR3 length equals 13 residues. The CDR3 sequence is CASSPRQNYGYTF. CDR3 sequence (DNA): TGTGCCAGCAGCCCTCGACAGAACTATGGCTACACCTTC.

This clonotype was counted many times. V and J are TRBV12-3 or TRBV12-4 and TRBJ2-1, with TRBD1 identical over 9 bases. Trimming cost V 5 bases and J 7 bases; bases outside gene matches: 3. The CDR3 is 13 residues long. Written as DNA, the CDR3 is TGTGCCAGCAGTCCCGGGACAGGGAATGAGCAGTTCTTC. Translating gives CASSPGTGNEQFF.

The sample holds many counts of this clonotype. The chain carries TRBV25-1 and TRBJ1-2; TRBD1 matches 7 bases. The CDR3 contains 14 residues. In germline, CDR1 is MGHDK, CDR2 SYGVNS. J lost 13 bases, V lost 4 bases, and 15 bases had no gene match. CDR3 sequence: CASSARQGPSGLTF. The CDR3 DNA is TGTGCCAGCAGTGCCCGACAGGGCCCTTCTGGGCTCACCTTC.

This clonotype occurred many times. The J gene is TRBJ2-1, the V gene TRBV6-5; TRBD1 agrees at 8 bases. The J segment lost 8 bases and the V segment lost 0 bases, leaving 9 bases of the junction unmatched. The length of the CDR3 is 16 residues. CDR1 MNHEY and CDR2 SVGAGI come from the germline V gene. In nucleotides, the CDR3 is TGTGCCAGCAGTTACTCGAAGGGACAGGTCTATTATGAGCAGTTCTTC. This codes for CASSYSKGQVYYEQFF.

Ten or more counts support this clonotype. J is TRBJ2-7 and V is TRBV18; no firm D call. The CDR3 length is 12 residues. The V gene lost 1 base and the J gene lost 5 bases, with 6 bases spanning the gap. Germline V gene sequence: CDR1 KGHSH, CDR2 LQKENI. Here the CDR3 DNA reads TGTGCCAGCTCACCACGACACAACGAGCAGTACTTC. Its protein product is CASSPRHNEQYF.

This clonotype was counted ten times or more. This rearrangement joins TRBV6-2 or TRBV6-3 to TRBJ2-1; no clear D gene. The V gene lost 6 bases and the J gene lost 5 bases, with 11 bases spanning the gap. The germline gives CDR1 MNHEY, CDR2 SVGEGT. The length of the CDR3 is 13 residues. CDR3 sequence: CASSPLENNEQFF. The CDR3 DNA sequence: TGTGCCAGCAGCCCCCTGGAGAACAATGAGCAGTTCTTC.

J is TRBJ2-5 and V is TRBV5-1, with a weak D call TRBD1 (5 bases). Trimming left V 0 bases short and J 2 bases short, with 8 bases between. This CDR3 region has 14 residues. The V gene's germline CDR1 is SGHRS and CDR2 YFSETQ. The CDR3 sequence: CASSLGPGQETQYF. Here the CDR3 DNA reads TGCGCCAGCAGCTTGGGGCCAGGGCAAGAGACCCAGTACTTC.

Many counts were recorded for this clonotype. The chain employs TRBV7-6 and TRBJ2-1; 10 nucleotides agree with TRBD2. Germline CDR1 reads SGHVS; CDR2 reads FNYEAQ. The V segment lost 4 bases and the J segment 6 bases; nucleotides outside the gene matches: 12. The CDR3 has 17 amino acids. For the CDR3, the DNA is TGTGCCAGCAGCTCCGGACTAGCGGCGTTAAGCCCCAATGAGCAGTTCTTC. The encoded protein is CASSSGLAALSPNEQFF.

This clonotype was seen ten or more times. V and J are TRBV6-1 and TRBJ1-1, with D possibly matching TRBD1 (6 bases). Trimming removed 6 bases at V and 0 bases at J, with 11 bases between. The CDR3 length is 14 residues. The V gene's germline CDR1 is MNHNS and CDR2 SASEGT. As DNA, the CDR3 is TGTGCCAGCAGGAAACAGGGCATGAACACTGAAGCTTTCTTT. Its protein is CASRKQGMNTEAFF.

The rearrangement joins TRBV18 to TRBJ2-3; D might be TRBD1 or TRBD2, each matching 7 bases. CDR1 KGHSH and CDR2 LQKENI come from the germline V gene. The CDR3 sequence is 16 residues long. V lost 3 bases to trimming and J lost 2 bases, with 15 bases between them. CDR3 DNA: TGTGCCAGCTCACCGCCAGGGGGGGGAAACACAGATACGCAGTATTTT. Its translation: CASSPPGGGNTDTQYF.

The table lists this clonotype with many counts. The chain has TRBV29-1 and TRBJ2-7, with 8 bases matching TRBD1. CDR1 and CDR2 from the germline V gene are SQVTM and ANQGSEA. The V and J ends lost 6 bases and 0 bases, in that order; junction bases with no gene match: 1. The CDR3 covers 12 residues. CDR3 DNA: TGCAGCGTCGGACAGGGCTCCTACGAGCAGTACTTC. Protein: CSVGQGSYEQYF.

This clonotype was counted at least ten times. J is TRBJ2-1 and V is TRBV7-9; D is possibly TRBD2 (6 bases). The CDR3 loop spans 15 amino acids. The germline gives CDR1 SEHNR, CDR2 FQNEAQ (reference sequence). Trimming shortened V by 2 bases and J by 5 bases, and 13 bases separated the two germline ends. The CDR3 coding sequence is TGTGCCAGCAGCTTAAGGCGGGACGGGCACAATGAGCAGTTCTTC. It codes for CASSLRRDGHNEQFF.

The sample holds many counts of this clonotype. The V and J genes are TRBV7-8 and TRBJ2-1; 10 bases are shared with TRBD1. This CDR3 has 16 amino acids. CDR1 and CDR2 (germline): SGHVS, FQNEAQ. The V segment lost 5 bases and the J segment 6 bases; nucleotides outside the gene matches: 10. CDR3 nucleotide sequence: TGTGCCAGCAGCCGGGGACAGGGGATTGCAGCCAATGAGCAGTTCTTC. Its translation: CASSRGQGIAANEQFF. Variable domain in full (rest from reference TRBV7-8 and TRBJ2-1): GAGVSQSPRYKVAKRGQDVALRCDPISGHVSLFWYQQALGQGPEFLTYFQNEAQLDKSGLPSDRFFAERPEGSVSTLKIQRTQQEDSAVYLCASSRGQGIAANEQFFGPGTRLTVL.

This clonotype was found once. This chain links TRBV2 with TRBJ1-5, with D unresolved. The CDR3 extends over 17 amino acids. V was cut by 1 base and J by 2 bases, with 15 bases left in between. CDR1 is SNHLY, CDR2 FYNNEI, per germline. The CDR3 coding sequence is TGTGCCAGCAGTGAAGGTTGGACCCCCGAGGGCAATCAGCCCCAGCATTTT. This translates into CASSEGWTPEGNQPQHF.

This clonotype was seen a handful of times. The chain has TRBV20-1 and TRBJ1-2, with D uncertain. This CDR3 contains 12 residues. V was clipped by 6 bases and J by 0 bases, with 8 bases between them. Germline CDR1 reads DFQATT; CDR2 reads SNEGSKA (reference sequence). The CDR3 loop is CSALIANYGYTF. The CDR3 DNA is TGCAGTGCCCTAATAGCTAACTATGGCTACACCTTC.

The chain links TRBV16 to TRBJ1-5; a possible D gene is TRBD1 (5 bases). Germline CDR1 is KGHSY and CDR2 is FQNENV. The CDR3 covers 17 residues. With 3 bases removed from V and 7 bases from J, the gap between germline ends came to 22 bases. This CDR3 is CASSHPGVEGNYQPQHF. Here the CDR3 DNA reads TGTGCCAGCAGCCACCCCGGGGTGGAGGGGAACTACCAGCCCCAGCATTTT.